This T cell receptor beta chain was documented in a study of control samples from healthy donors and cancer patients. Produced via immunoSEQ multiplex PCR; TCRdb's table is partial and in-frame only. The table has about 69,000 clones, roughly 80% seen once; the top ten hold 2.9%. CDR1 and CDR2 from the germline V gene are LNHDA and SQIVND (reference sequence). CDR3 size: 12 residues. Deletions cut 5 bases from V and 10 bases from J, with 12 bases between. The sample was PBMCs. The sequence was obtained from a woman in her fifties or sixties with lung cancer. The rearrangement links TRBV19 to TRBJ2-1, with D possibly called TRBD1 or TRBD2 (5 bases each). The CDR3 sequence: CASSPGTAEQFF. DNA for the CDR3: TGTGCCAGTAGTCCCGGGACGGCCGAGCAGTTCTTC.